This is a list of T cell receptor beta chains from one sample in a study of blood T cell repertoires in COVID-19. TCRdb keeps only in-frame clones here, not all; method: immunoSEQ multiplex PCR. The table has some 100,000 clones, less than 85% seen once. Input material: peripheral blood. These receptors were taken from a human donor in a cohort sampled during active or convalescent COVID-19. Each CDR3 is given with its conserved first and last residue. The D gene is left open where the match is weak. Clone size is stated in some rows and not others, as once, few, many or a class when expanded.

TRBJ1-3	TRBV11-2	15	NA	NA	CASSPGTLSGNTIYF	TGTGCCAGCAGCCCAGGGACACTCTCTGGAAACACCATATATTTT
TRBJ2-3	TRBV29-1	13	TRBD2	few	CSASKTSADTQYF	TGCAGCGCCTCTAAGACTAGCGCAGATACGCAGTATTTT
TRBJ1-2	TRBV6-4	17	NA	NA	CASRRTEALAMVYGYTF	TGTGCCAGCAGGAGGACAGAGGCCCTGGCAATGGTTTATGGCTACACCTTC
TRBJ2-7	TRBV5-1	15	TRBD2	NA	CASSLAASGFHEQYF	TGCGCCAGCAGCTTGGCGGCTAGCGGTTTCCACGAGCAGTACTTC
TRBJ2-3	TRBV9	19	TRBD2	NA	CASSPSQGLAGGRTDTQYF	TGTGCCAGCAGCCCCAGCCAGGGGCTAGCGGGGGGCCGCACAGATACGCAGTATTTT
TRBJ2-7	TRBV11-2	15	TRBD2	NA	CASSFRLAGGPEQYF	TGTGCCAGCAGCTTTCGACTAGCGGGAGGCCCCGAGCAGTACTTC
TRBJ1-1	TRBV5-1	14	NA	NA	CASSYGQMNTEAFF	TGCGCCAGCAGCTACGGACAGATGAACACTGAAGCTTTCTTT
TRBJ2-6	TRBV7-2	21	NA	NA	CASSLAVPRGRVGTGANVLTF	TGTGCCAGCAGCTTAGCAGTTCCGAGGGGGAGAGTTGGAACTGGGGCCAACGTCCTGACTTTC
TRBJ2-1	TRBV5-1	14	TRBD1	NA	CASSGGTGGREQFF	TGCGCCAGCAGCGGCGGGACAGGGGGCAGGGAGCAGTTCTTC
TRBJ2-7	TRBV11-2	17	NA	once	CASSRTPGTPPSYEQYF	TGTGCCAGCAGCCGAACGCCCGGGACTCCTCCTTCCTACGAGCAGTACTTC
TRBJ1-2	TRBV6-5	12	NA	NA	CASGRLQGGYTF	TGTGCCAGCGGACGATTACAGGGTGGCTACACCTTC
TRBJ2-7	TRBV7-2	14	NA	few	CASSLAGYSYEQYF	TGTGCCAGCAGCTTAGCCGGTTACTCCTACGAGCAGTACTTC
TRBJ1-6	TRBV25-1	12	NA	NA	CASRDSNSPLHF	TGTGCCAGCAGGGACAGTAATTCACCCCTCCACTTT
TRBJ1-5	TRBV6-6	15	TRBD1	NA	CASRKDRANNQPQHF	TGTGCCAGCAGGAAAGACAGGGCCAACAATCAGCCCCAGCATTTT
TRBJ2-5	TRBV21-1	17	NA	NA	CASSDRGLVSWQETQYF	TGTGCCAGCAGCGACCGCGGCCTCGTGTCGTGGCAAGAGACCCAGTACTTC
TRBJ1-6	TRBV7-8	12	NA	few	CASSRVAPNLHF	TGTGCCAGCAGCCGAGTGGCCCCAAACCTCCACTTT
TRBJ2-5	TRBV6-2/TRBV6-3	14	TRBD1	NA	CASSYLQGEETQYF	TGTGCCAGCAGTTACTTACAGGGGGAAGAGACCCAGTACTTC
TRBJ1-5	TRBV18	15	NA	NA	CASSPSGEGNQPQHF	TGTGCCAGCTCACCCTCGGGAGAGGGCAATCAGCCCCAGCATTTT
TRBJ1-1	TRBV4-1	12	NA	NA	CASSRWGSEAFF	TGCGCCAGCAGCCGCTGGGGCAGTGAAGCTTTCTTT
TRBJ2-1	TRBV9	18	TRBD1	NA	CASSVDGSTGSSYNEQFF	TGTGCCAGCAGCGTAGACGGCTCGACAGGGAGCTCCTACAATGAGCAGTTCTTC
TRBJ1-4	TRBV19	15	NA	NA	CASSISSATNEKLFF	TGTGCCAGTAGTATAAGTAGTGCAACTAATGAAAAACTGTTTTTT
TRBJ2-3	TRBV5-1	15	TRBD2	NA	CASRGQAGVTDTQYF	TGCGCCAGCAGGGGACAAGCGGGAGTGACAGATACGCAGTATTTT
TRBJ1-2	TRBV5-1	13	NA	few	CASSMDSIYGYTF	TGCGCCAGCAGCATGGACAGCATCTATGGCTACACCTTC
TRBJ1-3	TRBV18	15	NA	NA	CASSPNVQGGNTIYF	TGTGCCAGCTCACCGAACGTGCAGGGGGGAAACACCATATATTTT
TRBJ2-1	TRBV2	14	TRBD2	NA	CASSEYWGGNEQFF	TGTGCCAGCAGTGAATATTGGGGGGGCAATGAGCAGTTCTTC
TRBJ2-7	TRBV27	14	NA	NA	CASSLLGEGYEQYF	TGTGCCAGCAGTTTATTGGGCGAGGGCTACGAGCAGTACTTC
TRBJ1-2	TRBV29-1	14	NA	NA	CSVEDRTRDYGYTF	TGCAGCGTTGAAGACAGGACGAGGGACTATGGCTACACCTTC
TRBJ1-6	TRBV6-5	13	TRBD1	NA	CASRRTGNSPLHF	TGTGCCAGCAGACGGACAGGGAATTCACCCCTCCACTTT
TRBJ2-4	TRBV7-9	13	NA	NA	CASSPPLENIQYF	TGTGCCAGCAGCCCCCCCCTCGAAAACATTCAGTACTTC
TRBJ2-1	TRBV19	14	TRBD1	NA	CATRDRDRYNEQFF	TGTGCCACACGAGACCGGGACAGGTACAATGAGCAGTTCTTC
TRBJ1-1	TRBV4-3	15	NA	NA	CASSLNSGGNTEAFF	TGCGCCAGCAGCCTTAACTCGGGTGGTAACACTGAAGCTTTCTTT
TRBJ2-3	TRBV11-2	15	NA	few	CASSFVGADGDTQYF	TGTGCCAGCAGCTTCGTCGGAGCGGATGGGGATACGCAGTATTTT
TRBJ1-1	TRBV21-1	15	NA	NA	CASSWPGQQNTEAFF	TGTGCCAGCAGCTGGCCGGGACAGCAGAACACTGAAGCTTTCTTT
TRBJ2-2	TRBV6-6	16	NA	NA	CASSYSSLTSGGELFF	TGTGCCAGCAGTTACTCGTCACTCACCTCCGGCGGGGAGCTGTTTTTT
TRBJ2-2	TRBV4-3	15	NA	NA	CASSQEGLNTGELFF	TGCGCCAGCAGCCAAGAGGGGCTGAACACCGGGGAGCTGTTTTTT
TRBJ1-4	TRBV12-3/TRBV12-4	13	NA	NA	CASSREENEKLFF	TGTGCCAGCAGTCGGGAAGAGAATGAAAAACTGTTTTTT
TRBJ2-1	TRBV19	14	TRBD2	NA	CASSSPGTSAEQFF	TGTGCCAGTAGTAGTCCCGGGACTAGCGCTGAGCAGTTCTTC
TRBJ1-4	TRBV4-3	17	TRBD1	few	CASSQDQRGRGFEKLFF	TGCGCCAGCAGCCAAGATCAAAGAGGCAGGGGGTTTGAAAAACTGTTTTTT
TRBJ2-3	TRBV4-3	17	TRBD1	NA	CASSPILTGGSTDTQYF	TGCGCCAGCAGCCCCATTCTCACAGGGGGAAGCACAGATACGCAGTATTTT
TRBJ1-2	TRBV27	14	NA	NA	CASSPAWRGGGYTF	TGTGCCAGCAGTCCCGCCTGGCGGGGCGGAGGCTACACCTTC
TRBJ1-2	TRBV11-3	17	TRBD1	few	CASSLHLPGQGMDGYTF	TGTGCCAGCAGCTTACACTTACCGGGACAGGGTATGGATGGCTACACCTTC
TRBJ2-1	TRBV9	18	TRBD2	NA	CASSVTARGGRAYNEQFF	TGTGCCAGCAGCGTAACTGCCCGGGGCGGGAGGGCCTACAATGAGCAGTTCTTC
TRBJ1-5	TRBV30	13	NA	NA	CAWSERGNQPQHF	TGTGCCTGGAGTGAGCGGGGGAATCAGCCCCAGCATTTT
TRBJ2-5	TRBV5-4	15	NA	NA	CASSTVAGFQETQYF	TGTGCCAGCAGCACGGTAGCCGGATTCCAAGAGACCCAGTACTTC
TRBJ2-7	TRBV12-5	17	TRBD2	NA	CASVESTAKREGNEQYF	TGTGCTAGTGTCGAATCGACAGCGAAGCGGGAGGGCAACGAGCAGTACTTC
TRBJ2-7	TRBV3-1/TRBV3-2	17	NA	NA	CASSPGGTGRGSYEQYF	TGTGCCAGCAGCCCGGGGGGGACAGGGAGGGGATCCTACGAGCAGTACTTC
TRBJ1-2	TRBV10-3	15	TRBD1	NA	CAISDAQGVYYGYTF	TGTGCCATCAGTGATGCACAGGGGGTTTACTATGGCTACACCTTC
TRBJ1-2	TRBV2	15	TRBD1	NA	CASSWGQTSNYGYTF	TGTGCCAGCAGCTGGGGACAGACCTCTAACTATGGCTACACCTTC
TRBJ1-2	TRBV7-2	13	TRBD1	few	CASSYDRDYGYTF	TGTGCCAGCAGCTACGACAGGGACTATGGCTACACCTTC
TRBJ1-2	TRBV5-6	14	NA	NA	CASTLVGREGGYTF	TGTGCCAGCACCCTCGTTGGTCGAGAGGGAGGCTACACCTTC
TRBJ2-7	TRBV5-1	13	NA	NA	CASSLEQGDEQYF	TGCGCCAGCAGCTTGGAGCAGGGCGACGAGCAGTACTTC
TRBJ2-4	TRBV9	12	NA	NA	CASSVPGNIQYF	TGTGCCAGCAGCGTACCGGGAAACATTCAGTACTTC
TRBJ2-5	TRBV10-3	14	NA	NA	CAISDPGLQETQYF	TGTGCCATCAGTGACCCGGGACTGCAAGAGACCCAGTACTTC
TRBJ2-5	TRBV28	18	TRBD1	NA	CASSSRARTGTGKETQYF	TGTGCCAGCAGTTCCAGAGCAAGGACCGGGACAGGGAAAGAGACCCAGTACTTC
TRBJ1-2	TRBV5-1	13	NA	NA	CASSLAPGGGYTF	TGCGCCAGCAGCTTGGCCCCAGGTGGGGGCTACACCTTC
TRBJ2-1	TRBV7-2	15	NA	NA	CASSWGGTPYNEQFF	TGTGCCAGCAGCTGGGGCGGGACTCCCTACAATGAGCAGTTCTTC
TRBJ1-5	TRBV7-8	20	TRBD1	NA	CASSLLPGTVRSLTGQPQHF	TGTGCCAGCAGCTTATTACCCGGGACAGTTCGTTCTTTGACAGGCCAGCCCCAGCATTTT
TRBJ2-7	TRBV6-5	13	NA	NA	CASSGYNSYEQYF	TGTGCCAGCAGCGGGTATAACTCCTACGAGCAGTACTTC
TRBJ2-1	TRBV29-1	15	TRBD2	NA	CSVRTSGGSYNEQFF	TGCAGCGTGAGGACTAGCGGGGGCTCCTACAATGAGCAGTTCTTC
TRBJ1-2	TRBV30	13	TRBD1	NA	CAWSVQGAPGYTF	TGTGCCTGGAGTGTTCAGGGGGCTCCCGGCTACACCTTC